This T cell receptor beta chain was observed in a study of T cell changes during pregnancy in multiple sclerosis. The CDR3 length is 12 residues. The germline V gene encodes CDR1 MNHEY and CDR2 SVGAGI. Trimming left V 2 bases short and J 1 base short, with 2 bases between. Some clones are missing from TCRdb's copy, which holds only in-frame ones; the method was immunoSEQ multiplex PCR. The top ten clones hold under 0.3% of a sample with 52,000 or so clones, 80% to 95% of them seen once. The sequence was obtained from a female donor with multiple sclerosis, enrolled in a pregnancy study. Material: CD4+ T cells from peripheral blood mononuclear cells, obtained in the second trimester of pregnancy. This chain links TRBV6-5 with TRBJ1-1, with unresolved D. The CDR3 sequence: CASSYRNTEAFF. DNA of the CDR3: TGTGCCAGCAGTTACCGGAACACTGAAGCTTTCTTT.